Only one count was recorded for the clone carrying this TCR beta chain. Its antigen remains unidentified. The data are from a study of shared clonotypes between healthy human individuals. Study as a whole: Each donor's CD4 naive and CD4 memory cells filled three plates apiece, CD8 naive two, and CD8 memory one.

CD45RA-negative memory and CD45RA+ naive subsets were split from the CD4+ cells. V lost 1 base to trimming and J lost 5 bases; unmatched junction nucleotides: 9. Germline V lookup: CDR1 SGHRS, CDR2 YFSETQ. The CDR3 is 16 residues long. Broader study findings: On the whole, naive subsets had larger estimated richness than memory subsets had.

An even split of each subset's genomic DNA across several immunoSEQ plates was performed. Generated by immunoSEQ multiplex PCR, the TCRdb table keeps only in-frame clones and is missing some. This sample has a few million clones, with approximately 95% found just once. The source is a man younger than 30 in good health. The chain links TRBV5-1 to TRBJ2-7, with 10 bases identical to TRBD1. The sequencing input was naive CD4+ T cells sorted from blood. The subset: CD45RA+ positively selected. The CDR3 DNA sequence: TGCGCCAGCAGCTTGCGACCCGGGACAGGGGAACACGAGCAGTACTTC. This translates into CASSLRPGTGEHEQYF.